The 25 T cell receptor beta chains below come from one sample, sequenced in a study of OX40 agonist ivuxolimab in advanced cancers. Assay used: immunoSEQ multiplex PCR; TCRdb lists only in-frame clones, some missing. The sample lists 20,000 to 30,000 clones, approximately 79% seen once, with roughly a quarter in the top ten. This material consisted of CD4+ or CD8+ T cells sorted from blood, taken in a trial of the OX40 agonist ivuxolimab. The receptors were sampled from an adult with an advanced solid tumor such as melanoma, head and neck, liver or kidney cancer.

V gene TRBV25-1 combines with J gene TRBJ1-1; D uncertain. The CDR3 loop spans 14 amino acids. V lost 1 base and J lost 2, with 8 bases in between. CDR1 and CDR2 from the germline V gene are MGHDK and SYGVNS. The CDR3 DNA reads TGTGCCAGCAGTGAATTTTTAGCTAACACTGAAGCTTTCTTT. As protein: CASSEFLANTEAFF.

There are a few counts of this clone. This rearrangement joins TRBV7-9 to TRBJ1-1, with 7 nucleotides matching TRBD1. Trimming cost V 3 bases and J 13 bases; bases outside gene matches: 14. CDR1 SEHNR and CDR2 FQNEAQ come from the germline V gene (reference sequence). This CDR3 region has 14 residues. CDR3 region: CASSFVRQAGGGFF. The CDR3, as DNA: TGTGCCAGCAGCTTCGTCCGTCAGGCAGGGGGAGGTTTCTTT. The full variable domain, its missing parts supplied by reference TRBV7-9 and TRBJ1-1, is DTGVSQNPRHKITKRGQNVTFRCDPISEHNRLYWYRQTLGQGPEFLTYFQNEAQLEKSRLLSDRFSAERPKGSFSTLEIQRTEQGDSAMYLCASSFVRQAGGGFFGQGTRLTVV.

The chain has TRBV12-5 and TRBJ2-7; TRBD2 might be the D (8 bases). Trimming cost V 10 bases and J 4 bases, with 17 bases left between them. CDR3 length: 13 residues. The V gene's germline CDR1 is LGHNT and CDR2 FRNRAP. The CDR3 region is CATGRDSFYEQYF. DNA of the CDR3: TGTGCTACCGGGAGGGACAGTTTTTACGAGCAGTACTTC.

This chain links TRBV13 with TRBJ2-2; no firm D call. Trimming shortened V by 5 bases and J by 2 bases, and 3 bases separated the two germline ends. CDR3 length equals 12 residues. The germline V gene encodes CDR1 PRHDT and CDR2 FYEKMQ (reference sequence). The CDR3 spells CASSLNTGELFF. The CDR3 bases are TGTGCCAGCAGCCTCAACACCGGGGAGCTGTTTTTT.

The CDR3 reads CATSRSLAGGSENEQFF. In DNA form, the CDR3 reads TGTGCCACCAGTAGATCCCTAGCGGGCGGGAGTGAGAATGAGCAGTTCTTC. The J gene is TRBJ2-1, the V gene TRBV15; 8 nucleotides line up with TRBD2. J was trimmed by 7 bases and V by 6 bases; bases with no gene match: 17. Per the germline V gene, CDR1 is LNHNV and CDR2 is YYDKDF (reference sequence). The CDR3 loop spans 17 amino acids.

This CDR3 is CASSQLREGQETQYF. CDR3 sequence (DNA): TGCGCCAGCAGCCAACTCAGGGAAGGCCAAGAGACCCAGTACTTC. This chain joins TRBV4-1 and TRBJ2-5; D might be TRBD1 (5 bases). Germline CDR1 is MGHRA and CDR2 is YSYEKL. V lost 2 bases and J lost 1, with 11 bases in between. The CDR3 contains 15 residues.

As regards this clone: In the same sample, other DNA sequences code for this CDR3. This rearrangement joins TRBV7-6 to TRBJ2-3; the D is unclear. There are 12 residues in the CDR3. Germline V CDR1 and CDR2: SGHVS, FNYEAQ. V dropped 5 bases and J dropped 6 bases, with 9 bases sitting between them. CDR3 nucleotides: TGTGCCAGCAGCCCAAACCTGGATACGCAGTATTTT. It translates to CASSPNLDTQYF.

At least ten counts were recorded for this clone. The rearrangement joins TRBV4-3 to TRBJ2-7; D is unclear. This CDR3 spans 16 amino acids. Between the trimmed V and J ends, which lost 4 bases and 6 bases, there was a span of 22 bases. Germline lookup yields CDR1 LGHNA and CDR2 YSLEER. The CDR3: CASSPDGGSRASEQYF. CDR3 nucleotides: TGCGCCAGCAGCCCAGACGGTGGTTCTCGAGCGTCCGAGCAGTACTTC.

Turning to this clone: The same CDR3 is also encoded by other DNA sequences in this sample. This chain uses TRBV27 with TRBJ2-3, with TRBD2 matching 10 bases. The germline CDR1 and CDR2 sequences are MNHEY and SMNVEV (reference sequence). V trimming: 2 bases; J trimming: 3 bases; junction bases outside the gene matches: 5. CDR3 length: 16 amino acids. The CDR3 bases are TGTGCCAGCAGTTTAAATAGCGGGGGGAGTACAGATACGCAGTATTTT. Amino acids: CASSLNSGGSTDTQYF.

By share, this clone counts as medium-sized (0.01 to 0.1%). The chain joins TRBV6-4 to TRBJ2-1; 7 bases line up with TRBD1. CDR1 is MRHNA, CDR2 SNTAGT, per germline. The CDR3 sequence is 14 residues long. The ends lost 0 bases at V and 7 bases at J; junction bases unmatched: 3. CDR3 sequence: CASSDSGGRNEQFF. Here the CDR3 DNA reads TGTGCCAGCAGTGACTCAGGGGGCAGGAATGAGCAGTTCTTC.

This clone is a singleton in its sample. The chain is built from TRBV21-1 and TRBJ2-5; the D call TRBD1 from the table was never checked on the DNA. TRBV21-1 is classified as a pseudogene. CDR3 length equals 17 residues. The CDR3 region has the DNA TGTGCCAGCAGCAAAGATCGACAGGGGCCAACCAGAGAGACCCAGTACTTC. Encoded protein: CASSKDRQGPTRETQYF.

The genes are TRBV6-5 and TRBJ1-5, with a weak D call TRBD1 (6 bases). Trimming took off 6 bases at V and 0 bases at J, with 12 bases between the two ends. Germline CDR1 is MNHEY and CDR2 is SVGAGI. The CDR3 loop spans 15 amino acids. CDR3 sequence reads: CASSPRQDSNQPQHF. The CDR3 nucleotides are TGTGCCAGCAGCCCGCGACAGGATAGCAATCAGCCCCAGCATTTT.

This chain uses TRBV6-5 with TRBJ1-1, with D possibly TRBD1 on 6 matching bases. The CDR3 runs 14 residues. Germline CDR1 is MNHEY and CDR2 is SVGAGI. V dropped 5 bases and J dropped 5 bases, with 15 bases sitting between them. CDR3 DNA sequence: TGTGCCAGCAGTGACCGAGGGGGTGGGACTGAAGCTTTCTTT. Protein sequence: CASSDRGGGTEAFF.

This clone was seen more than once but under ten times. The gene calls are TRBV27 and TRBJ2-1; 10 bases map to TRBD1. CDR1 and CDR2 (germline): MNHEY, SMNVEV (reference sequence). The CDR3 runs to 12 residues. CDR3 sequence: CAEGQGLNEQFF. CDR3 DNA: TGTGCGGAGGGACAGGGGTTAAATGAGCAGTTCTTC.

This chain uses TRBV4-1 with TRBJ2-7, with no clear D. Trimming pared 0 bases from V and 4 bases from J, leaving 13 bases between. The V gene's germline CDR1 is MGHRA and CDR2 YSYEKL. The CDR3 runs to 15 residues. This CDR3 is CASSQDWSSGYEQYF. CDR3 nucleotide sequence: TGCGCCAGCAGCCAAGATTGGTCTAGTGGGTACGAGCAGTACTTC.

The rearrangement links TRBV5-1 to TRBJ2-1; D not certain. Germline V CDR1 and CDR2: SGHRS, YFSETQ. The CDR3 covers 13 residues. V was cut by 0 bases and J by 7 bases, with 8 bases left in between. The CDR3 region has the DNA TGCGCCAGCAGCTTGGAGCCGTTAAATGAGCAGTTCTTC. Its translation: CASSLEPLNEQFF.

This clone is categorized as medium-sized (0.01 to 0.1%). The chain combines TRBV27 with TRBJ2-7; D gene unclear. Germline V gene lookup returns CDR1 MNHEY and CDR2 SMNVEV (reference sequence). The CDR3 totals 12 residues. Trimming removed 1 base at V and 6 bases at J, with 7 bases between. In DNA, the CDR3 is TGTGCCAGCAGTTTATACGCCGGCGAGCAGTACTTC. It codes for CASSLYAGEQYF.

The chain recombines TRBV19 with TRBJ2-1; no definite D call. Trimming pared 1 base from V and 9 bases from J, leaving 7 bases between. Germline V lookup: CDR1 LNHDA, CDR2 SQIVND (reference sequence). The CDR3 consists of 12 residues. The CDR3 here is CASSIGYGEQFF. The DNA of the CDR3 is TGTGCCAGTAGTATAGGGTACGGTGAGCAGTTCTTC.

The V call is TRBV27, the J call TRBJ2-7; D is possibly TRBD1 (5 bases). Germline-derived CDR1 and CDR2 are MNHEY and SMNVEV (reference sequence). The germline V and J ends were trimmed by 4 bases and 6 bases, with 10 bases remaining between them. The CDR3 totals 12 residues. Written as DNA, the CDR3 is TGTGCCAGCAGTTACCTTCAGGGCGAGCAGTACTTC. It translates to CASSYLQGEQYF.

The V and J genes are TRBV28 and TRBJ1-5; a possible D gene is TRBD1 (6 bases). This CDR3 has 16 amino acids. Trimming took 8 bases from V and 7 from J, leaving 24 bases between them. Germline loops: CDR1 MDHEN, CDR2 SYDVKM. Here the CDR3 DNA reads TGTGCCAGCGGTAAGGGGGTGATGGGGGCAGGGCAGCCCCAGCATTTT. This codes for CASGKGVMGAGQPQHF.

CDR3 nucleotides: TGTGCCAGCAGCGTAGGGGAGACAAACTATGGCTACACCTTC. It encodes CASSVGETNYGYTF. The chain recombines TRBV9 with TRBJ1-2, with D hard to call. Germline V CDR1 and CDR2: SGDLS, YYNGEE. CDR3 length: 14 residues. Trimming cost V 0 bases and J 2 bases, with 8 bases left between them.

This clone was counted once. The V gene is TRBV6-1, the J gene TRBJ1-2; D may be TRBD1 (6 bases). This CDR3 is 13 amino acids long. Germline loops: CDR1 MNHNS, CDR2 SASEGT. The ends were cut back, 1 base at V and 4 bases at J, with 7 bases in the middle. The CDR3 sequence is CASSEGGLYGYTF. CDR3 nucleotide sequence: TGTGCCAGCAGTGAAGGGGGGCTCTATGGCTACACCTTC.

The chain has TRBV19 and TRBJ1-1; D possibly corresponds to TRBD1 (5 bases). The CDR3 consists of 12 residues. V was shortened by 6 bases and J by 12 bases, with 17 bases between the two germline ends. Germline V gene lookup returns CDR1 LNHDA and CDR2 SQIVND (reference sequence). The CDR3 reads CASRYSGQGTFF. The CDR3 nucleotides read TGTGCCAGTAGATATTCGGGGCAGGGAACTTTCTTT.

This chain joins TRBV9 and TRBJ2-7; D is uncertain. V was cut by 2 bases and J by 3 bases, with 12 bases left in between. The CDR3 has 14 amino acids. CDR1 and CDR2 (germline): SGDLS, YYNGEE. CDR3 coding DNA: TGTGCCAGCAGCGTCCAGCCGGGCTACTACGAGCAGTACTTC. The encoded protein is CASSVQPGYYEQYF. The variable domain in full, completed from reference TRBV9 and TRBJ2-7, reads DSGVTQTPKHLITATGQRVTLRCSPRSGDLSVYWYQQSLDQGLQFLIQYYNGEERAKGNILERFSAQQFPDLHSELNLSSLELGDSALYFCASSVQPGYYEQYFGPGTRLTVT.

The rearrangement uses TRBV7-2 and TRBJ1-3, with D uncertain. The ends were cut back, 5 bases at V and 0 bases at J, with 14 bases in the middle. Germline V lookup: CDR1 SGHTA, CDR2 FQGNSA. The CDR3 has 16 amino acids. CDR3 residues: CASSPWTSGSGNTIYF. In nucleotides, the CDR3 is TGTGCCAGCAGCCCCTGGACCTCCGGCTCTGGAAACACCATATATTTT.